Given below is one T cell receptor beta chain in context. Its cognate antigen is unknown. Germline CDR1 and CDR2: SEHNR and FQNEAQ (reference sequence). V was clipped by 5 bases and J by 8 bases, with 15 bases between them. The CDR3 has 13 amino acids. These data are taken from a study of shared clonotypes between healthy human individuals. Whole-study findings and limits: How much donors shared clonotypes was expected to be affected by sequencing depth.

Donation came from healthy HIV-negative adults that had no recent acute infections or vaccinations. Unsorted samples relied on 80 million to 90 million PBMCs, which served as the source of genomic DNA. Unsorted PBMC DNA was sequenced on ten immunoSEQ deep assay plates. Libraries were prepared by immunoSEQ multiplex PCR; TCRdb keeps only in-frame clonotypes and omits some of them. The sample yields around 500,000 clones, 70% to 80% seen once. Sequenced material: PBMCs. The receptor's source is a woman between 40 and 55 years old in good health. Some clones in this sample may be carry-over from other donors' samples. The chain has TRBV7-9 and TRBJ1-2; a possible D gene is TRBD1 (6 bases). CDR3 sequence (DNA): TGTGCCAGCAGCCCAGGGGACTTTTGGGGCTACACCTTC. Its protein product is CASSPGDFWGYTF. The variable domain in full, completed from reference TRBV7-9 and TRBJ1-2, reads DTGVSQNPRHKITKRGQNVTFRCDPISEHNRLYWYRQTLGQGPEFLTYFQNEAQLEKSRLLSDRFSAERPKGSFSTLEIQRTEQGDSAMYLCASSPGDFWGYTFGSGTRLTVV.